This T cell receptor (beta chain) was recovered during a study of blood T cells in healthy people across ages. A J-beta primer mix and a sample-barcoded 5' primer were used in a second PCR of about 7 to 12 cycles. TCRdb re-analysed the 5' RACE reads in MiXCR, keeping a single row per CDR3 protein. Of 800,000 to 900,000 distinct CDR3 sequences in the sample, approximately 67% were seen once. Germline V CDR1 and CDR2: LGHNA, YSLEER. The V gene lost 0 bases and the J gene lost 8 bases, with 14 bases spanning the gap. The CDR3 is made up of 15 amino acids. Comments on this clonotype: The antigen is unknown.

Overall study results and limits: Nothing was known about donor CMV status, and this possibly confounded expanded clonotype changes. PBMCs that were unsorted prevented a conclusive naive versus antigen-experienced comparison.

Sequencing was performed on blood. The sequence was collected from a man in his thirties or forties in good health. The chain uses TRBV4-3 and TRBJ2-4, with D maybe TRBD1 (5 bases). Here the CDR3 reads CASSQDNQGRDIQYF. Written as DNA, the CDR3 is TGCGCCAGCAGCCAAGATAACCAGGGTAGGGACATTCAGTACTTC.